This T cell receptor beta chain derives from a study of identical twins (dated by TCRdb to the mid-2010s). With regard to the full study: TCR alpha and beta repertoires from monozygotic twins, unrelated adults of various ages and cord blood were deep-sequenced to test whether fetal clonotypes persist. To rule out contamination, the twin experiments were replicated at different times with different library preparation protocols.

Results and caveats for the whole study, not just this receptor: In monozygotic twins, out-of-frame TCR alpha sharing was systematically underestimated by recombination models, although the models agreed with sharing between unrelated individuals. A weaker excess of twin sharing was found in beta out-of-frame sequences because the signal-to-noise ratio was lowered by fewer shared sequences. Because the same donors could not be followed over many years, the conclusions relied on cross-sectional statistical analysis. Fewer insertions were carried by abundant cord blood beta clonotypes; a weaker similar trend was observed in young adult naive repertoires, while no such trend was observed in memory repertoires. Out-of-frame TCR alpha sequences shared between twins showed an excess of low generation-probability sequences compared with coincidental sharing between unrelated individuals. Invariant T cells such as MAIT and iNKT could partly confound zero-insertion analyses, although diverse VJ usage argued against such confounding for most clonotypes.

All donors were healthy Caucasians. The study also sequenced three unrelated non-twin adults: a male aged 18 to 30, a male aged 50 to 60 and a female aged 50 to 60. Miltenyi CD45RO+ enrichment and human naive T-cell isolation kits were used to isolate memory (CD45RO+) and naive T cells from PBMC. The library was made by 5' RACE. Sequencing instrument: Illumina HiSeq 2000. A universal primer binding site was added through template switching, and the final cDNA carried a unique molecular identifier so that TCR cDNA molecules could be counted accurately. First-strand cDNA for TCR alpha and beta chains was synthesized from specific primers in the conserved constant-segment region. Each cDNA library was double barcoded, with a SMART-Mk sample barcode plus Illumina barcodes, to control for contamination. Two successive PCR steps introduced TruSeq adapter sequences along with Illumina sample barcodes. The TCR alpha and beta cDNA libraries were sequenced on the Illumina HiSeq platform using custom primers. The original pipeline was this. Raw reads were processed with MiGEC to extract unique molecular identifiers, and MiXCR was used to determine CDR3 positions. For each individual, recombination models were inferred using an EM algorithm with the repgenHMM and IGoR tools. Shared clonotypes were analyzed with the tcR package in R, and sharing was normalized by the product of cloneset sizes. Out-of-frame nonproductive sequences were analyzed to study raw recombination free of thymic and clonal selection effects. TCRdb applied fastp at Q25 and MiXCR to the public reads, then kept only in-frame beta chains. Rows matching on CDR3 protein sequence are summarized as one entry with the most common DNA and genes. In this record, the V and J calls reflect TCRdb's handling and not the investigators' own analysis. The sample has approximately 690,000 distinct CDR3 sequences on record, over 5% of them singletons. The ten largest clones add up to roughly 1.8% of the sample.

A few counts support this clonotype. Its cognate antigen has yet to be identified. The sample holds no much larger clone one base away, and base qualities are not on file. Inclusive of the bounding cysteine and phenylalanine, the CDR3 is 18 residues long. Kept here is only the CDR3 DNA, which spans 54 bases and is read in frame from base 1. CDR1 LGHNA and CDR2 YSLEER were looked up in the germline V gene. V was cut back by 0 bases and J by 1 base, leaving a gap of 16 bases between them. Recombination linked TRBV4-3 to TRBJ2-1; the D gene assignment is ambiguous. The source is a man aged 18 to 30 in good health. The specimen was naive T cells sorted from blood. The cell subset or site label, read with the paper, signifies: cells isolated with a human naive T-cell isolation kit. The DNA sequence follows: TGCGCCAGCAGCCAAGACCCCACAAGTCGAACATCCTACAATGAGCAGTTCTTC. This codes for CASSQDPTSRTSYNEQFF.